This TCR beta chain was sequenced in a study of graft-versus-host responses after intestinal transplantation. Germline V gives CDR1 SGHAT, CDR2 FQNNGV. The CDR3 sequence is 18 residues long. V lost 5 bases to trimming and J lost 2 bases; unmatched junction nucleotides: 14. The method was immunoSEQ multiplex PCR; TCRdb's version includes in-frame clones alone and lacks a portion of them. The data show some 90,000 clones, with roughly 92% seen just once and around 0.38% held by the top ten. As to this clone: Antigen specificity is unknown.

This clonotype originated in a human donor who was the organ donor for an intestinal transplant. The starting material was unstimulated CD8+ T cells sorted from spleen or lymph node cells, obtained before transplant. The chain carries TRBV11-2 and TRBJ2-3; 9 bases match TRBD1. The CDR3 protein is CASSTTTGTGTLTDTQYF. Here the CDR3 DNA reads TGTGCCAGCAGCACAACCACCGGGACAGGGACACTCACAGATACGCAGTATTTT.